This is a list of T cell receptor beta chains from one sample in a study of spatial heterogeneity in lung cancer. Each CDR3 protein is one row after TCRdb ran MiXCR on the 5' RACE reads. The data hold 25,000 to 30,000 distinct CDR3 sequences, with roughly 6.6% observed a single time. The sequencing here drew on lung tumor tissue, taken at surgery. These receptor sequences come from a male donor with early-stage non-small cell lung cancer. CDR3s include the opening cysteine and the closing phenylalanine or tryptophan. The order of the fields is J gene, clone size, V gene, D gene, CDR3 DNA, CDR3 protein. D genes are given only for firm matches. The size of a clone is reported for some rows only, either as once, few or many, or as a class for expanded clones.

j_gene: TRBJ1-2
abundance: few
v_gene: TRBV4-2
d_gene: NA
CDR3nt: TGTGCCAGCAGCCAAGATCGGGGCTACACCTTC
CDR3aa: CASSQDRGYTF

j_gene: TRBJ2-7
abundance: many
v_gene: TRBV5-1
d_gene: TRBD1
CDR3nt: TGCGCCAGCAGCATCTTACCGGGACAGGGGGACGAGCAGTACTTC
CDR3aa: CASSILPGQGDEQYF

j_gene: TRBJ2-2
abundance: NA
v_gene: TRBV6-2/TRBV6-3
d_gene: NA
CDR3nt: TGTGCCAGCTACCCAAGGAACACCGGGGAGCTGTTTTTT
CDR3aa: CASYPRNTGELFF

j_gene: TRBJ1-5
abundance: many
v_gene: TRBV29-1
d_gene: TRBD1
CDR3nt: TGCAGCATAGGGACAGCTTTCAATCAGCCCCAGCATTTT
CDR3aa: CSIGTAFNQPQHF

j_gene: TRBJ2-2
abundance: many
v_gene: TRBV5-1
d_gene: TRBD1
CDR3nt: TGCGCCAGCAGCTTACGACCGACAGGGTCGGACGGGGAGCTGTTTTTT
CDR3aa: CASSLRPTGSDGELFF

j_gene: TRBJ2-7
abundance: NA
v_gene: TRBV6-1
d_gene: TRBD1
CDR3nt: TGTGCCAGCAGCACAGGGGGCTCCTACGAGCAGTACTTC
CDR3aa: CASSTGGSYEQYF

j_gene: TRBJ2-5
abundance: NA
v_gene: TRBV7-2
d_gene: NA
CDR3nt: TGTGCCAGCAGCCGACCGGGACAACAAGAGACCCAGTACTTC
CDR3aa: CASSRPGQQETQYF

j_gene: TRBJ2-1
abundance: many
v_gene: TRBV29-1
d_gene: TRBD2
CDR3nt: TGCAGCGCCCTAGCCGGGAGGGTAGGGTTCTTC
CDR3aa: CSALAGRVGFF

j_gene: TRBJ1-6
abundance: few
v_gene: TRBV20-1
d_gene: NA
CDR3nt: TGCAGTGCTAGACAGGGACAATCACCCCTCCACTTT
CDR3aa: CSARQGQSPLHF

j_gene: TRBJ2-2
abundance: few
v_gene: TRBV7-8
d_gene: NA
CDR3nt: TGTGCCAGCAGCTTAGCGCAAGGGGATACCGGGGAGCTGTTTTTT
CDR3aa: CASSLAQGDTGELFF

j_gene: TRBJ1-4
abundance: many
v_gene: TRBV7-9
d_gene: NA
CDR3nt: TGTGCCAGCAGCTTCCCGCCCGGGGTGGCTAATGAAAAACTGTTTTTT
CDR3aa: CASSFPPGVANEKLFF